Presented here are 29 T cell receptor beta chains from one specimen sequenced in a study of cytomegalovirus exposure and HLA in healthy donors. A multiplex PCR was run with 60 Vbeta primers and 13 Jbeta primers. Repertoires were generated with immunoSEQ multiplex PCR, while TCRdb's copy carries only in-frame clones and drops some. The data hold over 75,000 clones, with over 75% observed a single time. The sequenced sample was PBMCs. These receptors were taken from a female donor in good health and CMV-seronegative.

The chain recombines TRBV7-6 with TRBJ2-5, with TRBD1 identical over 9 bases. Germline V CDR1 and CDR2: SGHVS, FNYEAQ. CDR3 length equals 15 residues. The V segment lost 3 bases and the J segment 5 bases; nucleotides outside the gene matches: 7. This CDR3 is CASSFKQGAFETQYF. In DNA, the CDR3 is TGTGCCAGCAGCTTTAAACAGGGGGCCTTTGAGACCCAGTACTTC.

The rearrangement links TRBV4-2 to TRBJ1-5, with a possible D match to TRBD1 (6 bases). The V and J ends lost 0 bases and 2 bases respectively, with 26 bases between them. CDR3 length: 21 amino acids. Germline V CDR1 and CDR2: LGHNA, YNFKEQ. The CDR3 nucleotides are TGTGCCAGCAGCCAAGATCGAAGGGTAAGGGGGACACTTGTGGGCAATCAGCCCCAGCATTTT. Translated: CASSQDRRVRGTLVGNQPQHF.

The chain employs TRBV2 and TRBJ2-7; 10 bases line up with TRBD2. The CDR3 is 16 residues long. J lost 3 bases, V lost 4 bases, and 9 bases had no gene match. Germline CDR1 is SNHLY and CDR2 is FYNNEI. CDR3 amino acids: CASSVRASGRVYEQYF. The DNA for the CDR3 is TGTGCCAGCAGTGTTCGCGCTAGCGGGAGAGTCTACGAGCAGTACTTC.

The chain has TRBV29-1 and TRBJ2-7; 8 nucleotides match TRBD2. The V segment lost 4 bases and the J segment 1 base; nucleotides outside the gene matches: 3. Per the germline V gene, CDR1 is SQVTM and CDR2 is ANQGSEA. CDR3 length: 13 residues. The CDR3 here is CSVGLARSYEQYF. In nucleotides, the CDR3 is TGCAGCGTTGGACTAGCGAGATCCTACGAGCAGTACTTC.

This clone was picked up one time. The chain combines TRBV19 with TRBJ2-5; 8 bases align to TRBD2. This CDR3 has 15 amino acids. The V gene's germline CDR1 is LNHDA and CDR2 SQIVND (reference sequence). The J segment lost 7 bases and the V segment lost 2 bases, leaving 9 bases of the junction unmatched. The DNA of the CDR3 is TGTGCCAGTAGTATAATTGCGGGGGGCACCGGGACCCAGTACTTC. Translation gives CASSIIAGGTGTQYF.

This clone was observed a few times. The chain couples TRBV28 to TRBJ1-4, with 7 nucleotides matching TRBD1. Trimming removed 10 bases from V and 5 bases from J; junction bases left unmatched: 7. The CDR3 length is 13 residues. From germline, CDR1 is MDHEN and CDR2 SYDVKM. The CDR3 DNA follows: TGTGCCACTACGACAGGGAGCAATGAAAAACTGTTTTTT. Encoded protein: CATTTGSNEKLFF. Together with reference TRBV28 and TRBJ1-4, the CDR3 gives the full variable domain: DVKVTQSSRYLVKRTGEKVFLECVQDMDHENMFWYRQDPGLGLRLIYFSYDVKMKEKGDIPEGYSVSREKKERFSLILESASTNQTSMYLCATTTGSNEKLFFGSGTQLSVL.

The chain recombines TRBV5-6 with TRBJ2-2, with 16 positions matching TRBD2. Germline lookup yields CDR1 SGHDT and CDR2 YYEEEE. J was trimmed by 1 base and V by 4 bases; bases with no gene match: 7. The CDR3 has 19 amino acids. CDR3 DNA: TGTGCCAGCAGCCGACCAGGGACTAGCGGGAGGGGGAACACCGGGGAGCTGTTTTTT. Translated, it gives CASSRPGTSGRGNTGELFF.

The chain has TRBV6-6 and TRBJ2-5, with 8 positions matching TRBD2. Germline values: CDR1 MNHNY, CDR2 SVGAGI (reference sequence). The CDR3 sequence is 15 residues long. V trimming: 3 bases; J trimming: 5 bases; junction bases outside the gene matches: 8. Here the CDR3 DNA reads TGTGCCAGCAGTTATCAGGGGACTAGTGGGGAGACCCAGTACTTC. Amino acid sequence: CASSYQGTSGETQYF.

V is TRBV29-1 and J is TRBJ2-1; the match to TRBD2 covers 12 bases. The CDR3 length is 13 residues. V lost 6 bases, J lost 10 bases, and 7 bases stayed unmatched. Germline CDR1 reads SQVTM; CDR2 reads ANQGSEA. The DNA for the CDR3 is TGCAGCGTGGGATCACTAGCGGGAGGCGAGCAGTTCTTC. Its protein product is CSVGSLAGGEQFF.

The chain links TRBV7-9 to TRBJ1-5; the D gene is possibly TRBD1 (6 bases). Trimming shortened V by 4 bases and J by 3 bases, and 13 bases separated the two germline ends. Germline CDR1 reads SEHNR; CDR2 reads FQNEAQ (reference sequence). The CDR3 runs 15 residues. The CDR3 DNA reads as TGTGCCAGCAGCTCTGATGGACAGATCAATCAGCCCCAGCATTTT. The encoded protein is CASSSDGQINQPQHF.

The chain recombines TRBV28 with TRBJ2-7; the D gene is possibly TRBD1 (5 bases). CDR3 size: 16 residues. From germline, CDR1 is MDHEN and CDR2 SYDVKM. V dropped 4 bases and J dropped 0 bases, with 16 bases sitting between them. CDR3 DNA: TGTGCCAGCAGTTCGCCGAGACAGAAGAACTCCTACGAGCAGTACTTC. It translates to CASSSPRQKNSYEQYF.

The chain joins TRBV7-8 to TRBJ1-4; unclear D gene. The ends were cut back, 1 base at V and 0 bases at J, with 3 bases in the middle. Germline V gene lookup returns CDR1 SGHVS and CDR2 FQNEAQ. This CDR3 is 14 amino acids long. The DNA for the CDR3 is TGTGCCAGCAGCTTAGTTACAACTAATGAAAAACTGTTTTTT. Amino acid sequence: CASSLVTTNEKLFF.

This chain connects TRBV28 to TRBJ1-1; weak D call: TRBD1 (6 bases). Germline V gives CDR1 MDHEN, CDR2 SYDVKM. This CDR3 comprises 13 residues. Trimming took 8 bases from V and 3 from J, leaving 13 bases between them. The CDR3 spells CASGGRTDTEAFF. The CDR3 bases are TGTGCCAGCGGGGGCAGGACGGACACTGAAGCTTTCTTT. Based on the CDR3 plus reference TRBV28 and TRBJ1-1, the full variable domain is DVKVTQSSRYLVKRTGEKVFLECVQDMDHENMFWYRQDPGLGLRLIYFSYDVKMKEKGDIPEGYSVSREKKERFSLILESASTNQTSMYLCASGGRTDTEAFFGQGTRLTVV.

The V gene is TRBV29-1, the J gene TRBJ1-2, with 10 bases aligning to TRBD1. The V gene end was trimmed by 6 bases and the J gene end by 3 bases; junction bases not matched to a gene: 7. CDR3 length: 14 amino acids. Germline CDR1 reads SQVTM; CDR2 reads ANQGSEA. The CDR3 bases are TGCAGCGTCGTCCGGGACAGGGGAGACTATGGCTACACCTTC. It is translated as CSVVRDRGDYGYTF. The whole variable domain, filled in from reference TRBV29-1 and TRBJ1-2, reads SAVISQKPSRDICQRGTSLTIQCQVDSQVTMMFWYRQQPGQSLTLIATANQGSEATYESGFVIDKFPISRPNLTFSTLTVSNMSPEDSSIYLCSVVRDRGDYGYTFGSGTRLTVV.

The chain uses TRBV19 and TRBJ1-6, with 10 bases matching TRBD1. V gave up 4 bases and J gave up 3 bases; unmatched junction bases: 6. Per the germline V gene, CDR1 is LNHDA and CDR2 is SQIVND (reference sequence). The CDR3 has 17 residues. The CDR3 loop is CASSKDRGQFYNSPLHF. CDR3 bases: TGTGCCAGTAGTAAAGACAGGGGGCAATTCTATAATTCACCCCTCCACTTT.

DNA of the CDR3: TGTGCCAGCAGTGAAAGGGACAGGGGGCGTTTAACAAATCAGCCCCAGCATTTT. Translation gives CASSERDRGRLTNQPQHF. The genes are TRBV6-1 and TRBJ1-5, with 12 bases lining up with TRBD1. The CDR3 has 18 amino acids. V shed 2 bases, J shed 4 bases, and the junction held 9 bases outside the gene matches. CDR1 MNHNS and CDR2 SASEGT come from the germline V gene.

The CDR3 DNA is TGTGCCAGCAGACTATCAGGGGCCAGCCAGCCCCAGCATTTT. Residues: CASRLSGASQPQHF. The V gene is TRBV6-1, the J gene TRBJ1-5; D possibly corresponds to TRBD1 (6 bases). From germline, CDR1 is MNHNS and CDR2 SASEGT. V lost 6 bases, J lost 7 bases, and 16 bases lay in between. This CDR3 is 14 amino acids long.

The V gene is TRBV10-2, the J gene TRBJ1-2; weak D call: TRBD1 (5 bases). The germline V gene encodes CDR1 WSHSY and CDR2 SAAADI. V was clipped by 3 bases and J by 1 base, with 15 bases between them. This CDR3 contains 16 residues. The CDR3 here is CASSDPGTGSNYGYTF. The CDR3 DNA sequence: TGCGCCAGCAGTGACCCTGGGACTGGCAGTAACTATGGCTACACCTTC.

The V and J genes are TRBV10-3 and TRBJ2-7, with 8 bases aligning to TRBD1. The CDR3 is 18 residues long. The germline V gene has CDR1 ENHRY and CDR2 SYGVKD. Germline trimming cut 0 bases from V and 2 bases from J; bases unmatched to any gene: 12. The CDR3 here is CAISESVGTGGRPYEQYF. CDR3 in DNA: TGTGCCATCAGTGAGTCGGTTGGTACAGGGGGTCGACCCTACGAGCAGTACTTC.

The CDR3 nucleotides are TGTGCCACGTACTCCGGGACAGAGAACTATGGCTACACCTTC. Protein sequence: CATYSGTENYGYTF. The chain is built from TRBV2 and TRBJ1-2; 7 bases map to TRBD1. The CDR3 spans 14 residues. Germline lookup yields CDR1 SNHLY and CDR2 FYNNEI. J lost 2 bases, V lost 10 bases, and 10 bases had no gene match.

This clone was recorded once. V and J are TRBV2 and TRBJ1-2; no definite D call. The CDR3 length is 14 residues. The V gene's germline CDR1 is SNHLY and CDR2 FYNNEI. Trimming cost V 7 bases and J 6 bases, with 18 bases left between them. CDR3 loop: CASNPESGNNGYTF. The CDR3 nucleotides read TGTGCCAGCAACCCCGAGTCCGGGAACAATGGCTACACCTTC.

This clone was recorded a few times. The rearrangement joins TRBV27 to TRBJ1-5, with TRBD1 identical over 7 bases. The CDR3 length is 16 residues. The germline CDR1 and CDR2 sequences are MNHEY and SMNVEV (reference sequence). Trimming cost V 9 bases and J 3 bases; bases outside gene matches: 14. CDR3: CARTYRGSRPNQPQHF. The CDR3 nucleotides read TGTGCCAGGACGTACAGGGGATCGAGGCCCAATCAGCCCCAGCATTTT.

The V call is TRBV5-4, the J call TRBJ2-3; D not resolved. CDR1 is SGHNT and CDR2 is YYREEE in the germline V gene (reference sequence). Trimming removed 1 base from V and 0 bases from J, with 9 bases in between. The CDR3 sequence is 15 residues long. CDR3 sequence (DNA): TGTGCCAGCAGCTTGCTTATCTCTAGCACAGATACGCAGTATTTT. It specifies CASSLLISSTDTQYF.

V gene TRBV2 combines with J gene TRBJ2-7, with TRBD2 matching over 11 bases. The CDR3 loop spans 14 amino acids. After removal of 5 bases from V and 4 bases from J, the junction contained 4 bases not matched to a gene. The germline V gene has CDR1 SNHLY and CDR2 FYNNEI. CDR3 in amino acids: CASSIAGGGYEQYF. The CDR3 DNA reads TGTGCCAGCAGTATAGCGGGAGGGGGTTACGAGCAGTACTTC. The full variable domain, rest sourced from reference TRBV2 and TRBJ2-7, is EPEVTQTPSHQVTQMGQEVILRCVPISNHLYFYWYRQILGQKVEFLVSFYNNEISEKSEIFDDQFSVERPDGSNFTLKIRSTKLEDSAMYFCASSIAGGGYEQYFGPGTRLTVT.

V is TRBV30 and J is TRBJ1-5; D gene ambiguous. V lost 2 bases and J 4 bases, leaving 12 bases between the germline ends. CDR3 size: 14 residues. The germline CDR1 and CDR2 sequences are GTSNPN and SVGIG (reference sequence). CDR3 in DNA: TGTGCCTGGAGTTCGCTAGGCGGGAATCAGCCCCAGCATTTT. The encoded protein is CAWSSLGGNQPQHF.

The V gene is TRBV11-2, the J gene TRBJ2-7; 7 bases align to TRBD1. CDR1 SGHAT and CDR2 FQNNGV come from the germline V gene. This CDR3 has 14 residues. The J segment lost 5 bases and the V segment lost 1 base, leaving 5 bases of the junction unmatched. The CDR3 reads CASSLVRGFHEQYF. The CDR3 nucleotides are TGTGCCAGCAGCTTAGTCAGGGGGTTCCACGAGCAGTACTTC.

The V and J genes are TRBV11-2 and TRBJ2-5; D not resolved. Trimming stripped 0 bases from V and 4 bases from J, with 6 bases between. From germline, CDR1 is SGHAT and CDR2 FQNNGV. The length of the CDR3 is 13 residues. The CDR3 reads CASSLDLAETQYF. CDR3 sequence (DNA): TGTGCCAGCAGCTTAGATCTGGCAGAGACCCAGTACTTC.

This clone was picked up one time. The DNA of the CDR3 is TGTGCCAGCAGCGCCCCTACGAACACCGGGGAGCTGTTTTTT. Amino acid sequence: CASSAPTNTGELFF. The chain has TRBV9 and TRBJ2-2; D unclear. V gave up 3 bases and J gave up 0 bases, with 6 bases separating them. Germline V gives CDR1 SGDLS, CDR2 YYNGEE. The CDR3 totals 14 residues.

The chain carries TRBV28 and TRBJ2-1; TRBD2 matches 9 bases. The V segment lost 7 bases and the J segment 2 bases; nucleotides outside the gene matches: 3. The CDR3 is made up of 14 amino acids. The germline gives CDR1 MDHEN, CDR2 SYDVKM. DNA for the CDR3: TGTGCCAGCACCTCTAGCGGGGCCTACAATGAGCAGTTCTTC. It is translated as CASTSSGAYNEQFF.